This T cell receptor beta chain was profiled in a study of T cell repertoires in cytomegalovirus infection (dated by TCRdb to between 2019 and 2020). Turning to the overall study: Donor HLA type was relevant to the analysis, as public TCR beta signatures indicated carriage of CMV infection together with the matching HLA type. Overall study outcomes, separate from this receptor: The ex vivo response was dominated by HLA-C-restricted CMV-specific TCR beta clonotypes, which also provided the single most frequent clonotype in two of eight donors. In both this cohort and an independent cohort of several hundred donors, the cumulative frequency of public TCR beta family members distinguished carriers of CMV infection plus the relevant HLA type.

The CDR3 covers 16 residues, taking in both the cysteine and the phenylalanine. Of the read, only the CDR3 DNA is kept; its 48 bases are in frame from base 1. The germline V gene supplies CDR1 SGHDT and CDR2 YYEEEE. V lost 0 bases and J lost 0 bases; the stretch between them is 12 bases long. Concerning this clonotype: Its antigen is not yet known. Base quality data are lacking; no much larger clone is found one base away.

The instrument was an Illumina HiSeq 1500. TCRdb applied fastp at Q25 and MiXCR to the public reads, then kept only in-frame beta chains. CDR3 protein duplicates are merged, each entry listing the most common genes and DNA. For this sample the table gives approximately 400,000 distinct CDR3 sequences, of which about 33% were detected only once. The ten biggest clones cover roughly 13% of the sample. The receptor was isolated from a human donor in good health (CMV status not recorded). Some clones in this sample may be carry-over from other donors' samples. The sequence links TRBV5-6 to TRBJ1-1; no D gene can be assigned with confidence. The sequencing sample was made of PBMCs. The CDR3 protein is CASSLDRGSMNTEAFF. The DNA sequence reads TGTGCCAGCAGCTTGGATCGCGGGTCCATGAACACTGAAGCTTTCTTT. Reference TRBV5-6 and TRBJ1-1 genes cover what lies past the CDR3, so the full variable domain is DAGVTQSPTHLIKTRGQQVTLRCSPKSGHDTVSWYQQALGQGPQFIFQYYEEEERQRGNFPDRFSGHQFPNYSSELNVNALLLGDSALYLCASSLDRGSMNTEAFFGQGTRLTVV.